This T cell receptor beta chain was sequenced for a study of somatic mutations in cytotoxic T cells in rheumatoid arthritis. Produced via immunoSEQ multiplex PCR; TCRdb's table is partial and in-frame only. Among around 11,000 clones, 90% to 95% were seen once, and the ten largest hold more than 11%. The CDR3 covers 13 residues. In germline, CDR1 is MNHEY, CDR2 SMNVEV (reference sequence). Trimming took 0 bases from V and 3 from J, leaving 6 bases between them. The sequenced material came from CD8+ T cells sorted from blood. This chain joins TRBV27 and TRBJ2-7, with D perhaps matching TRBD2 (5 bases). This receptor was taken from a young woman with rheumatoid arthritis. The CDR3 here is CASSLSGSYEQYF. The CDR3 DNA reads TGTGCCAGCAGTTTATCGGGGAGCTACGAGCAGTACTTC.